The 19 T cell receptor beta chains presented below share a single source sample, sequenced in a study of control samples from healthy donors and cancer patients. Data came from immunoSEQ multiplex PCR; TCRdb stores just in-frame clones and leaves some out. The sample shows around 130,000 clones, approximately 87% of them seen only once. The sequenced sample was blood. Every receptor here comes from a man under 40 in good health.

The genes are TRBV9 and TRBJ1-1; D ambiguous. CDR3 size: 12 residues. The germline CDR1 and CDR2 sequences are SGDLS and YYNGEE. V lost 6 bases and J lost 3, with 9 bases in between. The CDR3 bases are TGTGCCAGCACCGCTCAGGACACTGAAGCTTTCTTT. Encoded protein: CASTAQDTEAFF.

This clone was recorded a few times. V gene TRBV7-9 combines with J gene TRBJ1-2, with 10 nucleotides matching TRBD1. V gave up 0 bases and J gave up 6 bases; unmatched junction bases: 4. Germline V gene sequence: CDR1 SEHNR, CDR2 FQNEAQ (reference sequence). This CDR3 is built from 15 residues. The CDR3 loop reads CASSLALTGGDGYTF. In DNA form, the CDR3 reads TGTGCCAGCAGCTTAGCCCTGACAGGGGGCGATGGCTACACCTTC.

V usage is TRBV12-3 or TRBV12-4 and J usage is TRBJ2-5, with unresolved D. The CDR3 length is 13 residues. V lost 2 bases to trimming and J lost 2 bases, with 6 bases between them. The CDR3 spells CASSLTEQETQYF. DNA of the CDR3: TGTGCCAGCAGTTTAACAGAACAAGAGACCCAGTACTTC.

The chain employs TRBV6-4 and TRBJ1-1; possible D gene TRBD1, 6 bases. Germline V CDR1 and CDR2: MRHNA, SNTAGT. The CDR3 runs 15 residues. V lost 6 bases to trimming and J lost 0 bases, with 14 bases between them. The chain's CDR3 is CASSPEGGMNTEAFF. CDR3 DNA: TGTGCCAGCAGCCCGGAGGGGGGCATGAACACTGAAGCTTTCTTT.

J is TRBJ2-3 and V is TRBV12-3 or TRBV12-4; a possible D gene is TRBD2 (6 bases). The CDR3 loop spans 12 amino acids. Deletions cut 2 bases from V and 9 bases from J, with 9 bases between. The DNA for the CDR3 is TGTGCCAGCAGTTTATTGGCGGGGACGCAGTATTTT. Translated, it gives CASSLLAGTQYF.

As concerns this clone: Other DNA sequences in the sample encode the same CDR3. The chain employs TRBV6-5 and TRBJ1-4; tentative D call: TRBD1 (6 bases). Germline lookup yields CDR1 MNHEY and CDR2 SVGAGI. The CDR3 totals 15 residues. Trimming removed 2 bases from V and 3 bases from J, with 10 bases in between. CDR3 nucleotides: TGTGCCAGCAGTTACGGGGGGCGGGCTAATGAAAAACTGTTTTTT. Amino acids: CASSYGGRANEKLFF.

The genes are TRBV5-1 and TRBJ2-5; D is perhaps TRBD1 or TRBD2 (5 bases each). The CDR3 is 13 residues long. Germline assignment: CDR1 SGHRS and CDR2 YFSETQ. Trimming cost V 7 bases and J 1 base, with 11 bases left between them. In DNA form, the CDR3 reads TGCGCCAGCTCCGACGGGGCCCAAGAGACCCAGTACTTC. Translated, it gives CASSDGAQETQYF.

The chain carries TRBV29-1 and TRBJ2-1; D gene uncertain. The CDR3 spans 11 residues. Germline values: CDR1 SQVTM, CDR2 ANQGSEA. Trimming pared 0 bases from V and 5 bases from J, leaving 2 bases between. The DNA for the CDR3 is TGCAGCGTTGAAGATCACAATGAGCAGTTCTTC. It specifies CSVEDHNEQFF.

CDR3 nucleotides: TGTGCCAGCAGCTTGGTGCAGGGCCCTGGAGAGCAGTACGTC. This gives the protein CASSLVQGPGEQYV. V and J are TRBV5-6 and TRBJ2-7; perhaps TRBD1 as D (5 bases). The CDR3 extends over 14 amino acids. Trimming shortened V by 0 bases and J by 7 bases, and 14 bases separated the two germline ends. CDR1 is SGHDT and CDR2 is YYEEEE in the germline V gene.

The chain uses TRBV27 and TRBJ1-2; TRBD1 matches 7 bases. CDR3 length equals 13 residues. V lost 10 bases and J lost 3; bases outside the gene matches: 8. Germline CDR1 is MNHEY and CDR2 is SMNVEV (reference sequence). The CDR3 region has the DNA TGTGCCACCCGGGACAGTTCCCACTATGGCTACACCTTC. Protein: CATRDSSHYGYTF.

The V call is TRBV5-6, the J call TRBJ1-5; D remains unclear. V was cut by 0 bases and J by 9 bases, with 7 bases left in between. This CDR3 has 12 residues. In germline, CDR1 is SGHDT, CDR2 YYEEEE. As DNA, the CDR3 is TGTGCCAGCAGCTTGGCTTCGGGGCCCCAGCATTTT. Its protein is CASSLASGPQHF.

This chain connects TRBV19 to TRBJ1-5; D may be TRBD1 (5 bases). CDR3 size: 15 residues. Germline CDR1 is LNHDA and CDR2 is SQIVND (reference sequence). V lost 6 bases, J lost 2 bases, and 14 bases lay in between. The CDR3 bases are TGTGCCAGTAGACCTTTAGGGGTGGGCAATCAGCCCCAGCATTTT. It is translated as CASRPLGVGNQPQHF.

The CDR3 DNA sequence: TGTGCCAGCACCATGGGAGGGAGCAATCAGCCCCAGCATTTT. This codes for CASTMGGSNQPQHF. This chain connects TRBV7-8 to TRBJ1-5; D gene ambiguous. The CDR3 runs to 14 residues. Trimming removed 7 bases at V and 1 base at J, with 11 bases between. Germline V gene lookup returns CDR1 SGHVS and CDR2 FQNEAQ.

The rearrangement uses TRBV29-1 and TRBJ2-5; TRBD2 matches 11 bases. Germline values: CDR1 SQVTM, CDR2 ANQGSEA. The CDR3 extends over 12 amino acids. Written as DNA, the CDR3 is TGCAGTCTTAGCGGGGGGGCTGAGACCCAGTACTTC. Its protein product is CSLSGGAETQYF.

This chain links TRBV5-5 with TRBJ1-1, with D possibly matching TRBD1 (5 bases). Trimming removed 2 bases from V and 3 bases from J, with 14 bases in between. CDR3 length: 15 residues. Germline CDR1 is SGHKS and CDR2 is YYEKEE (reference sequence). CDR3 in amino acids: CASSFSGFWDTEAFF. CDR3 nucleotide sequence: TGTGCCAGCAGCTTCTCAGGGTTTTGGGACACTGAAGCTTTCTTT.

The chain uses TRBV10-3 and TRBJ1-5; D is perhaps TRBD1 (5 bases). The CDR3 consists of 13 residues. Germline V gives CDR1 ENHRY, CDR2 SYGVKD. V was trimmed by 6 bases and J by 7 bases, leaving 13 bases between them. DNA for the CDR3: TGTGCCATCAGGCTAGGGGCGGGCCAGCCCCAGCATTTT. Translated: CAIRLGAGQPQHF.

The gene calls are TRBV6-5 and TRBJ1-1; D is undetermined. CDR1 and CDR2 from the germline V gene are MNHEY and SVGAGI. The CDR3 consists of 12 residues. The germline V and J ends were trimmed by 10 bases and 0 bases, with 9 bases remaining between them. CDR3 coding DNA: TGTGCCATAAGGACTCTGAACACTGAAGCTTTCTTT. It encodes CAIRTLNTEAFF.

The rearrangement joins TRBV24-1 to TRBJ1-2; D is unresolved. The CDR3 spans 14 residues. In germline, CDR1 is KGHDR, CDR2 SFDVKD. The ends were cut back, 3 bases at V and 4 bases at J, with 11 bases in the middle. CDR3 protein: CATSDQSIIYGYTF. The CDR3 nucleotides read TGTGCCACCAGTGATCAGAGCATCATCTATGGCTACACCTTC.

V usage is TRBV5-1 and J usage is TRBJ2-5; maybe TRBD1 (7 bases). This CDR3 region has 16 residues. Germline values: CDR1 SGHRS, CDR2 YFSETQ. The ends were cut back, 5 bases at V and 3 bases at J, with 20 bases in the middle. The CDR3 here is CASRDYRGLGKETQYF. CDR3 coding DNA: TGCGCCAGCAGGGACTACAGGGGTTTGGGGAAAGAGACCCAGTACTTC.